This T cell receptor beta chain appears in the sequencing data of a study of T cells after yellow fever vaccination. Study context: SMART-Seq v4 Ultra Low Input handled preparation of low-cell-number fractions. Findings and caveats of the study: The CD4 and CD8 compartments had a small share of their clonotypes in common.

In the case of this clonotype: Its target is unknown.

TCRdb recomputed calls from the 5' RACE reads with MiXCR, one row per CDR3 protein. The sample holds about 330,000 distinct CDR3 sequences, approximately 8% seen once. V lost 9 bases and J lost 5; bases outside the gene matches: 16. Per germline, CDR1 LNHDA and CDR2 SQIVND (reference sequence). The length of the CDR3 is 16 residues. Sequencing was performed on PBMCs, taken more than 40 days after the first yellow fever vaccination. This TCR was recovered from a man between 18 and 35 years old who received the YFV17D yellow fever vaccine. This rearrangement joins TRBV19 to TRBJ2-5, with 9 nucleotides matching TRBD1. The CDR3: CASAGTGTFFRETQYF. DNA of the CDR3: TGTGCCAGCGCCGGGACAGGGACTTTTTTCCGCGAGACCCAGTACTTC.